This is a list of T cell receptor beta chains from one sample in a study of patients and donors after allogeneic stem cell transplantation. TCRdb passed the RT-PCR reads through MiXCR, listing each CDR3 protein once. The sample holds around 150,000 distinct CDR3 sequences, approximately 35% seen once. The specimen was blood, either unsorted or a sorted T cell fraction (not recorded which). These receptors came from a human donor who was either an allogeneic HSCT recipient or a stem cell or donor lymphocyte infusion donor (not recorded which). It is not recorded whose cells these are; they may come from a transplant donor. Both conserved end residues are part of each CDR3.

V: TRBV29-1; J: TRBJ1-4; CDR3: CSVSDTGLGKLFF
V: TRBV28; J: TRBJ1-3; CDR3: CASTWGRPSGNTIYF
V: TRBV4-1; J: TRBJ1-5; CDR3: CASSQEATGGSQPQHF
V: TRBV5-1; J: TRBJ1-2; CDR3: CATSPDPANYGYTF
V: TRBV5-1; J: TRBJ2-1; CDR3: CASSTGLAASYNEQFF
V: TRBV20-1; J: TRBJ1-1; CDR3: CSASLRGNMVTEAFF
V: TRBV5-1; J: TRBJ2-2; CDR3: CASIVGTGATGELFF
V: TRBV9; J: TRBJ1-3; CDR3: CASSGTGRSGNTIYF
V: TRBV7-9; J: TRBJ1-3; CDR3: CASSPRAASGNTIYF
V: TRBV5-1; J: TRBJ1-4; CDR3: CASSLPQGTNEKLFF
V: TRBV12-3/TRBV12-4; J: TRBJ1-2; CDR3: CASSLRGIDGYTF
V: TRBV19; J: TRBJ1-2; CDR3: CASSISEVHGYTF
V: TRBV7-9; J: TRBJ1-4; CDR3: CASSLEGSSNEKLFF
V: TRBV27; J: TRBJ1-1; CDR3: CASSPLGGPTEAFF
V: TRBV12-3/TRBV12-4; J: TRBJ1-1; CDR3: CASSPPNPTEAFF
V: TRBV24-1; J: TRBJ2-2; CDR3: CATSDLIRDGPNTGELFF
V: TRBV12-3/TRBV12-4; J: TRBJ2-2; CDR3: CASSWGLAGSNTGELFF
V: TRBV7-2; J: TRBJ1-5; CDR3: CASSLGGPGFDQPQHF
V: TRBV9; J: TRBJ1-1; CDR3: CASTHGMGYAEAFF
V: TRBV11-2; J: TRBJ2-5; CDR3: CASSLRGTPETQYF
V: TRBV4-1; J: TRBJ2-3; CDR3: CASSQDLGTGVNTQYF
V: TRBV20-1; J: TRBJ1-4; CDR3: CSARDPGTNEKLFF
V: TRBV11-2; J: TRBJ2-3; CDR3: CASSLGGGGTQYF
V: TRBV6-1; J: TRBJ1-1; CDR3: CASSPLTDMNTEAFF
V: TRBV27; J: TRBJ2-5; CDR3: CASSLSFGEMETQYF
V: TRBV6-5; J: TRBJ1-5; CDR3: CASSRTGSSNQPQHF
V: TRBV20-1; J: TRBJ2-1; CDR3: CSARDLGLAGYEQFF
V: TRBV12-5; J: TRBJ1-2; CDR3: CASGLVTGTVTNYGYTF
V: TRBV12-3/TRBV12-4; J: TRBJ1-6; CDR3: CASSPRQGTYNSPLHF
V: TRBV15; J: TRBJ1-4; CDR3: CATSNGQGARTNEKLFF
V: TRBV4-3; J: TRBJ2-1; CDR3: CASSQDGSENEQFF
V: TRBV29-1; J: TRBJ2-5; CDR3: CSVGTVLQETQYF
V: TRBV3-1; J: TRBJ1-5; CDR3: CASSQGTGKSNQPQHF
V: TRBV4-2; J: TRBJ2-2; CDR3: CASSLSGTYTTGELFF
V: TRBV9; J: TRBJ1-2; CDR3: CASSVGSGGSGYTF
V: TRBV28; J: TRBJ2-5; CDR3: CASTPSRGLKETQYF
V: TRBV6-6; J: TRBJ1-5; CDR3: CASSWDQPQHF
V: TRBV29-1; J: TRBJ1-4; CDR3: CSAEGAGEKLFF
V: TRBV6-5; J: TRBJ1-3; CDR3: CASSYGGLYSGNTLYF
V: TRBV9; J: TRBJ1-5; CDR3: CASSERGGDQPQHF
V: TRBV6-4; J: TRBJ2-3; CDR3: CASSDPRTDTQYF
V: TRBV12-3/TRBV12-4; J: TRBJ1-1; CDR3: CASSLEADPKGAFF
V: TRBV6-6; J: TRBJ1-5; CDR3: CASSYPAGGANQPQHF
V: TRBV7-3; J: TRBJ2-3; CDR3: CASSFNRLPTDTQYF